These 11 T cell receptor beta chains originate from one sample sequenced in a study of shared clonotypes between healthy human individuals (dated by TCRdb to about 2020). The library came from the immunoSEQ multiplex PCR assay. Not all clones reach the TCRdb copy of this immuneACCESS table, which keeps in-frame sequences only. Checked studies attribute under half of the gap to unresolved V genes and leave the rest unexplained. Within this sample are millions of clones, with about 95% of them counted one time only. Of the sample, about 1.1% is held by the ten largest clones. CD8 naive samples consisted of CD45RO-negative cells that were positively selected for CCR7, yielding a CD45RA+CCR7+ population without TemRA cells. The specimen was naive CD8+ T cells sorted from blood. Sample cell subset or site, as interpreted from the label and publication: CD45RA+CCR7+. These receptors were taken from a man younger than 35 in good health.

The chain links TRBV7-9 to TRBJ2-7, with 10 bases aligning to TRBD1. The germline V gene has CDR1 SEHNR and CDR2 FQNEAQ (reference sequence). The CDR3 totals 16 residues. After removal of 5 bases from V and 3 bases from J, the junction contained 10 bases not matched to a gene. In nucleotides, the CDR3 is TGTGCCAGCAGCCCGTGGACAGGGGGTAAGGACTACGAGCAGTACTTC. Translation: CASSPWTGGKDYEQYF.

The chain recombines TRBV7-8 with TRBJ2-4; D tentatively reads TRBD1 or TRBD2 (5 bases each). Trimming cost V 6 bases and J 7 bases, with 19 bases left between them. Germline values: CDR1 SGHVS, CDR2 FQNEAQ. This CDR3 is built from 15 residues. The CDR3 here is CASSPSEGLGNIQYF. CDR3 nucleotide sequence: TGTGCCAGCAGTCCGTCCGAGGGGTTGGGGAACATTCAGTACTTC.

The V call is TRBV5-6, the J call TRBJ2-1, with a weak D call TRBD2 (5 bases). The CDR3 is 15 amino acids. Trimming took 0 bases from V and 5 from J, leaving 12 bases between them. CDR1 is SGHDT and CDR2 is YYEEEE in the germline V gene. CDR3 sequence reads: CASSLEAELNNEQFF. The DNA for the CDR3 is TGTGCCAGCAGCTTGGAAGCGGAACTAAACAATGAGCAGTTCTTC.

About this clone itself: Distinct nucleotide sequences in the sample also encode this CDR3. The V call is TRBV5-4, the J call TRBJ2-5, with D unclear. Looked up from germline, CDR1 is SGHNT and CDR2 is YYREEE (reference sequence). Trimming left V 0 bases short and J 3 bases short, with 6 bases between. CDR3 size: 13 residues. This chain's CDR3 is CASSLDAEETQYF. The CDR3 region has the DNA TGTGCCAGCAGCTTGGACGCTGAAGAGACCCAGTACTTC.

V usage is TRBV4-1 and J usage is TRBJ2-7; D may correspond to TRBD1 or TRBD2 (5 bases each). Germline V lookup: CDR1 MGHRA, CDR2 YSYEKL. Trimming took off 0 bases at V and 0 bases at J, with 12 bases between the two ends. The CDR3 has 16 amino acids. The CDR3 here is CASSQERGPLSYEQYF. CDR3 DNA sequence: TGCGCCAGCAGCCAAGAACGGGGCCCACTCTCCTACGAGCAGTACTTC.

The chain employs TRBV7-9 and TRBJ1-2; 8 nucleotides agree with TRBD1. Germline V lookup: CDR1 SEHNR, CDR2 FQNEAQ (reference sequence). V lost 4 bases, J lost 8 bases, and 9 bases stayed unmatched. CDR3 length: 14 amino acids. The CDR3 protein is CASSSQDRARGYTF. Written as DNA, the CDR3 is TGTGCCAGCAGCTCCCAGGACAGGGCAAGGGGCTACACCTTC. Full variable domain (remainder filled in from reference TRBV7-9 and TRBJ1-2): DTGVSQNPRHKITKRGQNVTFRCDPISEHNRLYWYRQTLGQGPEFLTYFQNEAQLEKSRLLSDRFSAERPKGSFSTLEIQRTEQGDSAMYLCASSSQDRARGYTFGSGTRLTVV.

The rearrangement links TRBV19 to TRBJ2-3; D might be TRBD1 (5 bases). The germline V and J ends were trimmed by 5 bases and 5 bases, with 8 bases remaining between them. The V gene's germline CDR1 is LNHDA and CDR2 SQIVND (reference sequence). The CDR3 covers 12 residues. CDR3 region: CASSAGLDTQYF. The CDR3 region has the DNA TGTGCCAGTAGTGCAGGGTTAGATACGCAGTATTTT.

V is TRBV5-6 and J is TRBJ2-3; D perhaps matches TRBD1 (7 bases). The germline V gene encodes CDR1 SGHDT and CDR2 YYEEEE. V lost 1 base and J lost 3, with 15 bases in between. The CDR3 has 16 residues. The CDR3 region is CASSLSQGGWTDTQYF. DNA for the CDR3: TGTGCCAGCAGCTTGAGTCAGGGGGGTTGGACAGATACGCAGTATTTT.

The chain is built from TRBV7-9 and TRBJ2-5; 8 positions agree with TRBD2. The germline V gene has CDR1 SEHNR and CDR2 FQNEAQ (reference sequence). J was trimmed by 2 bases and V by 6 bases; bases with no gene match: 8. CDR3 length equals 15 residues. The CDR3 nucleotides are TGTGCCAGCAGAGTAGCGGGAATGGGGCAAGAGACCCAGTACTTC. As protein: CASRVAGMGQETQYF.

This chain links TRBV2 with TRBJ2-2; D ambiguous. The germline V gene has CDR1 SNHLY and CDR2 FYNNEI. V shed 3 bases and J shed 4 bases, with 9 bases lying between them. This CDR3 is built from 14 residues. For the CDR3, the DNA is TGTGCCAGCAGTGAGGCGAGGAGCACCGGGGAGCTGTTTTTT. Its translation: CASSEARSTGELFF.

The rearrangement links TRBV28 to TRBJ1-5; 7 nucleotides agree with TRBD1. This CDR3 contains 14 residues. Germline V gene data show CDR1 as MDHEN and CDR2 as SYDVKM. V was pared by 7 bases and J by 2 bases, with 5 bases of the junction left unmatched. The CDR3 coding sequence is TGTGCCAGCAACCACAGGGGTGGCAATCAGCCCCAGCATTTT. Translating gives CASNHRGGNQPQHF.